These T cell receptor beta chains were read from a single sample in a study of blood T cells in healthy people across ages. In TCRdb, the 5' RACE reads were re-called with MiXCR into one record per CDR3 protein. In the table there are about 1.6 million distinct CDR3 sequences, about 32% of which are singletons. The sample comprised blood. These receptors originate from a young woman in good health. Both conserved end residues are part of each CDR3. The D gene is left open where the match is weak. Expanded clones are given a class, and other clones once, few, many or no size at all.

-	-	TRBV13	TRBJ1-1	CASSTLRDTQNTEAFF	TGTGCCAGCAGCACGCTACGGGACACCCAGAACACTGAAGCTTTCTTT
TRBD1	many	TRBV12-3/TRBV12-4	TRBJ2-1	CASSLGGGWSEQFF	TGTGCCAGCAGTTTAGGAGGGGGCTGGAGTGAGCAGTTCTTC
TRBD1	-	TRBV11-2	TRBJ2-1	CASSKDRGRGEFF	TGTGCCAGCAGCAAAGACAGGGGGCGCGGAGAGTTCTTC
-	many	TRBV5-1	TRBJ2-2	CASSPTGNTGELFF	TGCGCCAGCAGCCCGACAGGGAACACCGGGGAGCTGTTTTTT
TRBD1	few	TRBV20-1	TRBJ1-2	CSARDAKSRTGTYGYTF	TGCAGTGCTAGAGATGCCAAATCCCGGACAGGGACCTATGGCTACACCTTC
-	many	TRBV4-1	TRBJ2-1	CASSQDHGGEQFF	TGCGCCAGCAGCCAAGATCACGGGGGTGAGCAGTTCTTC
TRBD1	-	TRBV4-2	TRBJ1-1	CASSQEGTGDTEAFF	TGTGCCAGCAGCCAAGAAGGGACAGGGGACACTGAAGCTTTCTTT
-	-	TRBV3-1	TRBJ2-1	CASSQGLAGLNEQFF	TGTGCCAGCAGCCAAGGGCTAGCTGGGTTGAATGAGCAGTTCTTC
-	once	TRBV3-1	TRBJ2-5	CASSLWENRGGRETQYF	TGTGCCAGCAGCCTTTGGGAAAACAGGGGGGGTAGAGAGACCCAGTACTTC
-	few	TRBV10-3	TRBJ2-5	CAISEELKGQGETQYF	TGTGCCATCAGTGAGGAGTTGAAGGGGCAGGGAGAGACCCAGTACTTC
-	-	TRBV9	TRBJ2-1	CASSVLAAPYNEQFF	TGTGCCAGCAGCGTTCTCGCGGCTCCCTACAATGAGCAGTTCTTC
-	few	TRBV7-9	TRBJ2-3	CASSLAPPNTQYF	TGTGCCAGCAGCCTAGCCCCCCCTAATACGCAGTATTTT
-	-	TRBV20-1	TRBJ1-4	CSAGDGTTNEKLFF	TGCAGTGCCGGAGACGGCACAACTAATGAAAAACTGTTTTTT
TRBD1	-	TRBV7-9	TRBJ2-7	CASSSPPGQLSYEQYF	TGTGCCAGCAGCTCCCCGCCGGGACAGCTTTCCTACGAGCAGTACTTC
-	-	TRBV20-1	TRBJ2-3	CSARGARGFTDTQYF	TGCAGTGCGCGCGGGGCCAGGGGCTTCACAGATACGCAGTATTTT
-	many	TRBV14	TRBJ2-7	CASSRAVGEQYF	TGTGCCAGCAGCCGAGCCGTCGGGGAGCAGTACTTC
-	many	TRBV5-5	TRBJ2-3	CASSLAHVGTTSTDTQYF	TGTGCCAGCAGCTTGGCCCATGTTGGGACCACTAGCACAGATACGCAGTATTTT
-	-	TRBV7-9	TRBJ2-7	CASSLESHSYEQYF	TGTGCCAGCAGCTTAGAAAGTCATTCCTACGAGCAGTACTTC
TRBD2	-	TRBV27	TRBJ2-5	CASSILGAGELETQYF	TGTGCCAGCAGTATCCTCGGAGCGGGGGAGCTAGAGACCCAGTACTTC
TRBD2	many	TRBV5-5	TRBJ2-7	CASSSRTSGSDEQYF	TGTGCCAGCAGCTCCAGGACTAGCGGGAGTGACGAGCAGTACTTC
-	-	TRBV2	TRBJ2-7	CASSEERRLEQYF	TGTGCCAGCAGTGAAGAGCGGCGTCTCGAGCAGTACTTC
TRBD1	-	TRBV20-1	TRBJ2-1	CSASRDRGNEQFF	TGCAGTGCTAGCAGGGACAGGGGAAATGAGCAGTTCTTC
TRBD2	-	TRBV10-3	TRBJ2-3	CAISEYGLAGGPDTQYF	TGTGCCATCAGTGAGTACGGACTAGCGGGGGGGCCAGATACGCAGTATTTT
-	few	TRBV19	TRBJ2-7	CASSIGALTYEQYF	TGTGCCAGTAGTATCGGCGCCCTGACCTACGAGCAGTACTTC
-	many	TRBV20-1	TRBJ2-5	CSASRRMPEGETQYF	TGCAGTGCTAGCCGCCGAATGCCGGAGGGAGAGACCCAGTACTTC
-	-	TRBV30	TRBJ2-5	CAWERALQETQYF	TGTGCCTGGGAGAGGGCCCTGCAAGAGACCCAGTACTTC
TRBD2	-	TRBV11-2	TRBJ2-5	CASSLRLARGWAQYF	TGTGCCAGCAGCCTTAGACTAGCCCGGGGGTGGGCCCAGTACTTC
-	-	TRBV16	TRBJ1-2	CASSQSFVGYTF	TGTGCCAGCAGCCAATCCTTCGTTGGCTACACCTTC
-	few	TRBV2	TRBJ2-3	CASSELGISTDTQYF	TGTGCCAGCAGTGAGCTGGGTATCAGCACAGATACGCAGTATTTT
-	few	TRBV5-1	TRBJ2-3	CASRTRTVLDTQYF	TGCGCCAGCAGGACTAGAACGGTGTTGGATACGCAGTATTTT
-	-	TRBV28	TRBJ2-1	CASSSNGGHLVYNEQFF	TGTGCCAGCAGTTCTAACGGGGGTCACCTAGTCTACAATGAGCAGTTCTTC
TRBD1	-	TRBV10-3	TRBJ2-2	CAISPTGGTGELFF	TGTGCCATCAGTCCGACAGGGGGGACCGGGGAGCTGTTTTTT
-	-	TRBV3-1	TRBJ2-2	CASSQGGPLSNTGELFF	TGTGCCAGCAGCCAAGGGGGCCCCCTCTCGAACACCGGGGAGCTGTTTTTT
TRBD2	-	TRBV28	TRBJ2-7	CASSFGVEGLARPYEQYF	TGTGCCAGCAGTTTCGGGGTCGAAGGACTAGCGCGACCCTACGAGCAGTACTTC
TRBD2	-	TRBV2	TRBJ2-3	CASSGILAGADTQYF	TGCGCCAGCAGTGGTATACTAGCGGGAGCGGATACGCAGTATTTT
TRBD2	many	TRBV20-1	TRBJ2-5	CSARLAGGGGQETQYF	TGCAGTGCTCGACTAGCGGGAGGAGGAGGCCAAGAGACCCAGTACTTC
-	-	TRBV18	TRBJ2-3	CASSIPAEGTDAQYF	TGTGCCAGCTCAATCCCCGCTGAGGGCACAGATGCGCAGTATTTT
TRBD2	-	TRBV5-1	TRBJ2-7	CASSLPAAGEASYNEQYF	TGCGCCAGCAGCTTGCCTGCAGCGGGAGAGGCCTCCTACAATGAGCAGTACTTC
TRBD1	few	TRBV4-1	TRBJ1-4	CASSQGTGGRSDEKLFF	TGCGCCAGCAGCCAGGGGACAGGGGGCAGGTCGGATGAAAAACTGTTTTTT
TRBD1	few	TRBV7-9	TRBJ2-7	CASSSTGTWDYEQYF	TGTGCCAGCAGCTCGACAGGGACGTGGGACTACGAGCAGTACTTC
TRBD2	few	TRBV20-1	TRBJ2-1	CSASMGLAGGIYNEQFF	TGCAGTGCTTCCATGGGACTAGCGGGAGGCATTTACAATGAGCAGTTCTTC
-	few	TRBV12-3/TRBV12-4	TRBJ2-7	CASSAESREQYF	TGTGCCAGCAGCGCCGAAAGCAGGGAGCAGTACTTC
-	-	TRBV9	TRBJ2-7	CASSLGKSGEQYF	TGTGCCAGCAGCCTGGGAAAGTCCGGCGAGCAGTACTTC
-	-	TRBV2	TRBJ2-5	CASVFRISYNEQYF	TGTGCCAGCGTATTTCGAATCTCCTACAATGAGCAGTACTTC
-	-	TRBV3-1	TRBJ1-2	CASSQVHSMAGDYGYTF	TGTGCCAGCAGCCAAGTTCACTCGATGGCGGGCGACTATGGCTACACCTTC
-	-	TRBV20-1	TRBJ2-1	CSARSWVNSSYNGQFF	TGCAGTGCTAGATCGTGGGTTAATAGCTCCTACAATGGGCAGTTCTTC
TRBD1	few	TRBV29-1	TRBJ1-2	CSVDSRDRESDYGYTF	TGCAGCGTCGATAGCCGGGACAGGGAGTCAGACTATGGCTACACCTTC
TRBD1	-	TRBV4-1	TRBJ2-4	CASSFRQGAKNIQYF	TGCGCCAGCAGCTTTCGACAGGGAGCCAAAAACATTCAGTACTTC
TRBD1	-	TRBV7-3	TRBJ2-2	CASSLGQGSAGELFF	TGTGCCAGCAGCTTAGGACAGGGGTCCGCCGGGGAGCTGTTTTTT
-	-	TRBV20-1	TRBJ2-3	CSAVGTGTDTQYF	TGCAGTGCTGTCGGGACGGGCACAGATACGCAGTATTTT
TRBD1	-	TRBV6-1	TRBJ1-2	CASTAGTGLYRNYGYTF	TGTGCCAGCACTGCCGGGACAGGGCTTTACCGTAACTATGGCTACACCTTC
-	few	TRBV6-1	TRBJ2-1	CASSEARAVVQFF	TGTGCCAGCAGTGAAGCGCGGGCAGTTGTGCAGTTCTTC
-	few	TRBV20-1	TRBJ1-4	CSARGRANEKLFF	TGCAGTGCCCGAGGGCGGGCGAATGAAAAACTGTTTTTT
-	-	TRBV12-5	TRBJ2-1	CASGLVLPTEQFF	TGTGCTAGTGGTTTGGTACTCCCGACAGAACAGTTCTTC
-	-	TRBV15	TRBJ1-1	CATSRDGLPREAFF	TGTGCCACCAGCAGAGATGGGCTCCCAAGGGAAGCTTTCTTT
TRBD2	-	TRBV7-8	TRBJ2-7	CASSWRTSDLYEQYF	TGTGCCAGCAGCTGGCGGACTAGCGACTTGTACGAGCAGTACTTC